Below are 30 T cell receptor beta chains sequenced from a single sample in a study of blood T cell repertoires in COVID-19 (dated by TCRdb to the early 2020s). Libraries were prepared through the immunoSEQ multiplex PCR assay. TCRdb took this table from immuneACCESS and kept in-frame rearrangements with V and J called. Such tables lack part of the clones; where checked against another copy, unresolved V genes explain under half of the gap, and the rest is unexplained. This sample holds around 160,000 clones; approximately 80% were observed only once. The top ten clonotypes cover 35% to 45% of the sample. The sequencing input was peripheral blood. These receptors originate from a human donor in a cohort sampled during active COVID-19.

The CDR3 nucleotides read TGTGCCAGCAGCATTTCAACAGGGTTTGCAACTAATGAAAAACTGTTTTTT. Protein sequence: CASSISTGFATNEKLFF. The chain uses TRBV7-8 and TRBJ1-4; the D gene is possibly TRBD1 (6 bases). Germline V gene data show CDR1 as SGHVS and CDR2 as FQNEAQ. Trimming shortened V by 5 bases and J by 0 bases, and 16 bases separated the two germline ends. CDR3 size: 17 residues. Full variable domain (missing parts from reference TRBV7-8 and TRBJ1-4): GAGVSQSPRYKVAKRGQDVALRCDPISGHVSLFWYQQALGQGPEFLTYFQNEAQLDKSGLPSDRFFAERPEGSVSTLKIQRTQQEDSAVYLCASSISTGFATNEKLFFGSGTQLSVL.

DNA of the CDR3: TGTGCCAGCAGCCAAGCGGCAGCGGCTTTCTTT. The encoded protein is CASSQAAAAFF. The rearrangement links TRBV3-1 (or the pseudogene TRBV3-2) to TRBJ1-1; D call uncertain. The CDR3 is 11 residues long. The germline V gene encodes CDR1 LGHDT and CDR2 YNNKEL (reference sequence). V was trimmed by 1 base and J by 11 bases, leaving 8 bases between them.

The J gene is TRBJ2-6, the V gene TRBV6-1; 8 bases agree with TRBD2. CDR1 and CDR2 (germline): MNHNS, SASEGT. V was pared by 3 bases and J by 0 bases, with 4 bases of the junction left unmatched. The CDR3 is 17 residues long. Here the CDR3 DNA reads TGTGCCAGCAGTGAGGCGACTAGCGCCTCTGGGGCCAACGTCCTGACTTTC. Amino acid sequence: CASSEATSASGANVLTF.

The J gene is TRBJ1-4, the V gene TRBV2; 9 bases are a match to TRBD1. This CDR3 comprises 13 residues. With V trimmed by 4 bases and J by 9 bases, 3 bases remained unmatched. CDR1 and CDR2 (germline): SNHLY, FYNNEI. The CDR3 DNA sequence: TGTGCCAGCAGTGGACAGGGGGGGAAAAAACTGTTTTTT. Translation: CASSGQGGKKLFF.

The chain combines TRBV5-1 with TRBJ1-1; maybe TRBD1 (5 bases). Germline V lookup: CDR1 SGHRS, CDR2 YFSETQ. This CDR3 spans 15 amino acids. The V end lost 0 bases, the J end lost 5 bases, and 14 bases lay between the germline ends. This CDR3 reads CASSLGSGEGTEAFF. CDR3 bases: TGCGCCAGCAGCTTGGGTTCGGGGGAAGGGACTGAAGCTTTCTTT. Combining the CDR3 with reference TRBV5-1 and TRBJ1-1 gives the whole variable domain KAGVTQTPRYLIKTRGQQVTLSCSPISGHRSVSWYQQTPGQGLQFLFEYFSETQRNKGNFPGRFSGRQFSNSRSEMNVSTLELGDSALYLCASSLGSGEGTEAFFGQGTRLTVV.

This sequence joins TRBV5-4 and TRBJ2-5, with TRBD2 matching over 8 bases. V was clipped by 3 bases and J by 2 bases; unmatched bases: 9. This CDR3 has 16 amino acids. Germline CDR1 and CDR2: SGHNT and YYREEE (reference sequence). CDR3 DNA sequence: TGTGCCAGCAGCTCGTTTGCCGGGGGGGTTCAAGAGACCCAGTACTTC. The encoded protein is CASSSFAGGVQETQYF.

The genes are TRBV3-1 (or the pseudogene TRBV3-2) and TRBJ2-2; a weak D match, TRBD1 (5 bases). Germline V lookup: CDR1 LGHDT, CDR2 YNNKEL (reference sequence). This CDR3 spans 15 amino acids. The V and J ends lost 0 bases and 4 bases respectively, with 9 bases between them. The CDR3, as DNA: TGTGCCAGCAGCCAAGAGTTAAGGGGCACCGGGGAGCTGTTTTTT. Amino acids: CASSQELRGTGELFF.

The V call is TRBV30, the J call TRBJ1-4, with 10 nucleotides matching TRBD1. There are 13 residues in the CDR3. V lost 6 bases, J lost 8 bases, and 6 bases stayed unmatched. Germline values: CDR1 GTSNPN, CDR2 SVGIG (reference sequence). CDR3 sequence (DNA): TGTGCCTGCTCCGGGACAGGGGCCGAAAAACTGTTTTTT. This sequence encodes CACSGTGAEKLFF.

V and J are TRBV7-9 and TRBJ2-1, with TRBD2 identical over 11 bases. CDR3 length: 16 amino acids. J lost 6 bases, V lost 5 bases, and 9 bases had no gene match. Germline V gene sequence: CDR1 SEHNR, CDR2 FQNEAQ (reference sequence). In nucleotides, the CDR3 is TGTGCCAGCAGCCAACTGACTAGCGGGGTTGCCAATGAGCAGTTCTTC. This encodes CASSQLTSGVANEQFF.

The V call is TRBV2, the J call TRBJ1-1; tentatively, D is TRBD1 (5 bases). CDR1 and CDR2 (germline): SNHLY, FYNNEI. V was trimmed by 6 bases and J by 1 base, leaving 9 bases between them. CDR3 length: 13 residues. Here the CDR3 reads CASRADRNTEAFF. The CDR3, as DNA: TGTGCCAGCAGAGCCGACAGGAACACTGAAGCTTTCTTT.

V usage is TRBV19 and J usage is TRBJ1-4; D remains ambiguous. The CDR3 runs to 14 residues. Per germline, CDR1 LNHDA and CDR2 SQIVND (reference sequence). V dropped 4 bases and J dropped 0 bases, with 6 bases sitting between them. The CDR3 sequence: CASSKTATNEKLFF. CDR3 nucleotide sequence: TGTGCCAGTAGTAAAACTGCAACTAATGAAAAACTGTTTTTT.

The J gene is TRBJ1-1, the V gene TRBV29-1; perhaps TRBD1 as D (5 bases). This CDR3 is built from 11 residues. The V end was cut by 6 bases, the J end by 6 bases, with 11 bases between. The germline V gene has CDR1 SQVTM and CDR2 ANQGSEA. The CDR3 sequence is CSVAPGPEAFF. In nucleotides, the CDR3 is TGCAGCGTCGCCCCAGGGCCTGAAGCTTTCTTT. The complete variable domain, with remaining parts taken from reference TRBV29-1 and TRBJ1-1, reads SAVISQKPSRDICQRGTSLTIQCQVDSQVTMMFWYRQQPGQSLTLIATANQGSEATYESGFVIDKFPISRPNLTFSTLTVSNMSPEDSSIYLCSVAPGPEAFFGQGTRLTVV.

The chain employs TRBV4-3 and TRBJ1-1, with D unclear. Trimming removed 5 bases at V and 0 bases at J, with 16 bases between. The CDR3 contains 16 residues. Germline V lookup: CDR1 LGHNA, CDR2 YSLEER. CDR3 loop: CASSTRSDILNTEAFF. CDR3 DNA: TGCGCCAGCAGCACCCGATCCGACATTTTGAACACTGAAGCTTTCTTT.

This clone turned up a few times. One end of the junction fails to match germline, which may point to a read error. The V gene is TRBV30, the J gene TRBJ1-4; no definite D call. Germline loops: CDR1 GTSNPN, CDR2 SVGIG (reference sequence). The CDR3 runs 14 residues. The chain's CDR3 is CAWSEAATIEKLFF. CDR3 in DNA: TGTGCCTGGAGTGAGGCGGCAACTATTGAAAAACTGTTTTTT.

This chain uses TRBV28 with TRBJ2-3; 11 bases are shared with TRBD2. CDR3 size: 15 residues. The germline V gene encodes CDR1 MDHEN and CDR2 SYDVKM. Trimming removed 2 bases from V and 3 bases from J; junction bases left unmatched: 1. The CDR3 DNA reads TGTGCCAGCAGTTTAAGACTAGCGGGAACAGATACGCAGTATTTT. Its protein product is CASSLRLAGTDTQYF.

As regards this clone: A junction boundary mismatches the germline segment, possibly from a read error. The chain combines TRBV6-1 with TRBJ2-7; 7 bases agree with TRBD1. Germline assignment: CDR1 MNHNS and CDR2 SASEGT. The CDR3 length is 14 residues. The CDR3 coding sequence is TGTGCCAGCAGTGAACAGGGGGACCCTTACGGGCAGTACTTC. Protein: CASSEQGDPYGQYF.

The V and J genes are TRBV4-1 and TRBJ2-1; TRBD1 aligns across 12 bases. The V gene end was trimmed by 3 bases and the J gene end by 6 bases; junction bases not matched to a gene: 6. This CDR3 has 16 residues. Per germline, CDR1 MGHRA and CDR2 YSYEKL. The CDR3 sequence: CASSQPGQGASNEQFF. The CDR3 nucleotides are TGCGCCAGCAGCCAGCCGGGACAGGGGGCAAGCAATGAGCAGTTCTTC.

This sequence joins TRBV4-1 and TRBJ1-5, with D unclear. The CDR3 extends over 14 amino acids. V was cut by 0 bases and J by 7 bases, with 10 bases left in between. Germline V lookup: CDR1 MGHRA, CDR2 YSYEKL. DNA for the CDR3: TGCGCCAGCAGCCAAGACCCGGGGAGACAGCCCCAGCATTTT. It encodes CASSQDPGRQPQHF.

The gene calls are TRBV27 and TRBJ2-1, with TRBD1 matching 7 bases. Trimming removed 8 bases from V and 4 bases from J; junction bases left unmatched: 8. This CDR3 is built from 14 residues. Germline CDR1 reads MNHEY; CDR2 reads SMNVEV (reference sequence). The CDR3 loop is CASYRDRQYNEQFF. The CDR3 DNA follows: TGTGCCAGCTACCGGGACAGACAATACAATGAGCAGTTCTTC.

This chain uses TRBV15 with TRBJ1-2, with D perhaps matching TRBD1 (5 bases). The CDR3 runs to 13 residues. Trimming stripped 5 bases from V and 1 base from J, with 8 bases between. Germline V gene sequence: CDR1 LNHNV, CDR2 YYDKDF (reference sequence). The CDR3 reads CATSLDINYGYTF. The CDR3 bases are TGTGCCACCAGCCTGGACATTAACTATGGCTACACCTTC.

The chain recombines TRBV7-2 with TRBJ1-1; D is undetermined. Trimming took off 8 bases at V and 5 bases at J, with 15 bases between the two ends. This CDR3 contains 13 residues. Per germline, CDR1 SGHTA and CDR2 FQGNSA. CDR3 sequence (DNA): TGTGCCAGCTCACGGGGTGGGGTGACTGAAGCTTTCTTT. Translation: CASSRGGVTEAFF.

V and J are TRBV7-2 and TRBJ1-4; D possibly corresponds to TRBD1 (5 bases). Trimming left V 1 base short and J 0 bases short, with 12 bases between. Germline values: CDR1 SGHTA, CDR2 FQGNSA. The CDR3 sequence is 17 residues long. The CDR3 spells CASSLEQAASTNEKLFF. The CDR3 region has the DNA TGTGCCAGCAGCTTAGAACAGGCGGCATCAACTAATGAAAAACTGTTTTTT.

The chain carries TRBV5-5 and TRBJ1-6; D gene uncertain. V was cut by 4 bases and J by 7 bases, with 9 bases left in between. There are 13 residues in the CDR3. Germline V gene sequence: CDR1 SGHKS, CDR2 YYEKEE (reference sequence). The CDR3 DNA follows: TGTGCCAGCAGCCTACCGCGGAATTCACCCCTCCACTTT. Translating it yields CASSLPRNSPLHF. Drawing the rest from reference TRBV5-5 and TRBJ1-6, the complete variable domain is DAGVTQSPTHLIKTRGQQVTLRCSPISGHKSVSWYQQVLGQGPQFIFQYYEKEERGRGNFPDRFSARQFPNYSSELNVNALLLGDSALYLCASSLPRNSPLHFGNGTRLTVT.

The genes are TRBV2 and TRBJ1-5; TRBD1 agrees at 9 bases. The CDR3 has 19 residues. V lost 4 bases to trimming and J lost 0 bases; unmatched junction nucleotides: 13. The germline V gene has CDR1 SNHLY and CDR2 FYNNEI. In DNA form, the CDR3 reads TGTGCCAGCAGTGCGGCTCCGGGACAGGGCACCTATAGCAATCAGCCCCAGCATTTT. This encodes CASSAAPGQGTYSNQPQHF.

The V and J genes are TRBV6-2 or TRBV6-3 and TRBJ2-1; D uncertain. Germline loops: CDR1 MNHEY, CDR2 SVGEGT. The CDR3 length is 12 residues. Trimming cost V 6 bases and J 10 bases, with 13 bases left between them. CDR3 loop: CASSLVYSEQFF. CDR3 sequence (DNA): TGTGCCAGCAGCCTGGTTTACTCGGAGCAGTTCTTC.

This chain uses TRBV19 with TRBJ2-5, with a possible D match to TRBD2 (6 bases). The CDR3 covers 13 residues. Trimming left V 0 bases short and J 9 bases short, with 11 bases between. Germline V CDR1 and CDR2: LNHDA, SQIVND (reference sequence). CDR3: CASSIDLRRAQYF. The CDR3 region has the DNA TGTGCCAGTAGTATAGACCTGAGGAGGGCCCAGTACTTC.

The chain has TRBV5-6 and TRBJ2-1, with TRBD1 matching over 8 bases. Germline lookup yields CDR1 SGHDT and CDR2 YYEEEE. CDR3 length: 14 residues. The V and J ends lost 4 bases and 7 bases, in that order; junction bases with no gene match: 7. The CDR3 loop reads CASSPINRGNEQFF. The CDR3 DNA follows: TGTGCCAGCAGCCCTATCAACAGGGGGAATGAGCAGTTCTTC. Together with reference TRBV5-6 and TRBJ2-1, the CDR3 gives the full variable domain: DAGVTQSPTHLIKTRGQQVTLRCSPKSGHDTVSWYQQALGQGPQFIFQYYEEEERQRGNFPDRFSGHQFPNYSSELNVNALLLGDSALYLCASSPINRGNEQFFGPGTRLTVL.

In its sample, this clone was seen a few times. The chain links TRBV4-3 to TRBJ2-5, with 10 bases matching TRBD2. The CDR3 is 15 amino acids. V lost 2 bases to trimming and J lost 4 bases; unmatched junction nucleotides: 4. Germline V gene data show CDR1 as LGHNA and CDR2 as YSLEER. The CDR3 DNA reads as TGCGCCAGCAGCCAATCAACTAGCGGGGCAGAGACCCAGTACTTC. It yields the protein CASSQSTSGAETQYF.

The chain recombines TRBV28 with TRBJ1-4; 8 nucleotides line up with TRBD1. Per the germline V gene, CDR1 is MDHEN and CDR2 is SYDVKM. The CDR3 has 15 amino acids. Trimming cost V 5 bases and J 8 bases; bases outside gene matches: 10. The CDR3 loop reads CASSPQGANYEKLFF. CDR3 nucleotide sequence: TGTGCCAGCAGTCCTCAGGGGGCGAATTACGAAAAACTGTTTTTT.

DNA for the CDR3: TGTGCCAGCAGCCCAAGAACGGGACAGGGATTTGGGGAGACCCAGTACTTC. This translates into CASSPRTGQGFGETQYF. V usage is TRBV7-9 and J usage is TRBJ2-5; 9 bases agree with TRBD1. CDR3 size: 17 residues. V was clipped by 5 bases and J by 5 bases; unmatched bases: 15. CDR1 and CDR2 (germline): SEHNR, FQNEAQ (reference sequence).